This T cell receptor (beta chain) was identified during a study of identical twins. The V gene's germline CDR1 is MGHRA and CDR2 YSYEKL. The J segment lost 3 bases and the V segment lost 3 bases, leaving 3 bases of the junction unmatched. The CDR3 totals 15 residues. Each CDR3 protein is one row after TCRdb ran MiXCR on the 5' RACE reads. The profile shows 500,000 to 550,000 distinct CDR3 sequences, around 20% of them singletons. Each donor (without exception) was a healthy Caucasian. These data were also filed under a second study, of yellow fever vaccine responses in identical twins.

The sequence was collected from a young woman in good health. Specimen: CD4+ T cells sorted from blood. This chain connects TRBV4-1 to TRBJ1-4; 8 positions match TRBD1. The CDR3 DNA follows: TGCGCCAGCAGCCACCCGGGACAGGCTAATGAAAAACTGTTTTTT. It codes for CASSHPGQANEKLFF.